This TCR beta chain was sequenced in a study of Graves' ophthalmopathy and Graves' hyperthyroidism. The CDR3 covers 15 residues. Germline values: CDR1 MNHNS, CDR2 SASEGT. V dropped 4 bases and J dropped 13; count of bases not matched to a gene: 15. The sequenced template was RNA, covering the TCR beta CDR3 region. HTBI primers served in a first-round RT-PCR, which a second-round multiplex PCR followed. TCRdb re-called the multiplex PCR reads with MiXCR, one entry per CDR3 protein. The repertoire includes hundreds of thousands of distinct CDR3 sequences, 22% of them detected once, and around 6.5% sits in the top ten. This clonotype was seen at least ten times.

Source material: peripheral blood. The sequence was collected from a woman under 30 with stable Graves' hyperthyroidism. Some clones in this sample may be carry-over from other donors' samples. This chain uses TRBV6-1 with TRBJ1-2, with 10 bases that match TRBD1. CDR3 in amino acids: CASSVTPDRGPTSTF. The CDR3 nucleotides are TGTGCCAGCAGTGTTACACCCGACAGGGGGCCTACCTCCACCTTC.